This T cell receptor beta chain is from a study of cytomegalovirus exposure and HLA in healthy donors. Broader study findings: Previous analysis showed most TCR beta V segments were productive about 87% or about 30% of the time. TCR beta chains numbering some 160 were designated cytomegalovirus-associated.

The CDR3 length is 16 residues. The V gene's germline CDR1 is LNHDA and CDR2 SQIVND (reference sequence). Losses at the gene ends were 5 bases for V and 2 bases for J; bases not matched to a gene: 5. The primer mix had 60 Vbeta and 13 Jbeta primers. Profiling relied on immunoSEQ multiplex PCR, and the TCRdb table lists in-frame clones only, not all of them. The sample has about 110,000 clones, about 70% seen once. Of note for this clone: The antigen is unknown.

The chain joins TRBV19 to TRBJ2-5, with 13 bases fitting TRBD2. The clonotype was recovered from a woman aged 50 to 60 in good health and CMV-seropositive. The specimen sequenced was PBMCs. CDR3 coding DNA: TGTGCCAGTAGTCCCCGGACTAGCGGGGGACAAGAGACCCAGTACTTC. It is translated as CASSPRTSGGQETQYF.